The text below deals with one T cell receptor beta chain. What it recognizes is unknown. These data come from a study of early T cells in non-severe SARS-CoV-2 infection. Study background: The chains were unpaired, and the sequenced material was bulk RNA from unsorted whole blood. Regarding the study as a whole: VDJdb matches were skewed toward anti-spike CD8 T cell responses.

The TCR library protocol attached unique molecular identifiers to the individual cDNA molecules. A single record per CDR3 protein comes from TCRdb applying MiXCR to the 5' RACE reads. The sample consists of tens of thousands of distinct CDR3 sequences, around 12% of them appearing once. The specimen was whole blood, collected at baseline. This receptor was identified in an adult who was a healthcare worker with PCR-confirmed SARS-CoV-2 infection or an uninfected control (not recorded which).

The CDR3: CASSAKGTRSSYEQYF. In nucleotides, the CDR3 is TGTGCCAGCAGCGCAAAGGGTACTAGGAGCTCCTACGAGCAGTACTTC. The chain employs TRBV7-8 and TRBJ2-7; tentative D call: TRBD2 (5 bases). The CDR3 extends over 16 amino acids. Deletions cut 5 bases from V and 0 bases from J, with 17 bases between. CDR1 is SGHVS, CDR2 FQNEAQ, per germline.